This T cell receptor (beta chain) was captured in a study of cytomegalovirus exposure and HLA in healthy donors. PCR primers comprised 60 Vbeta and 13 Jbeta primers. Sequencing used immunoSEQ multiplex PCR; TCRdb keeps in-frame clones, though not all of them. The sample holds about 160,000 clones, roughly 80% seen once. Germline lookup yields CDR1 SGHRS and CDR2 YFSETQ. The CDR3 extends over 14 amino acids. V was trimmed by 6 bases and J by 1 base, leaving 13 bases between them. This clonotype was obtained from a female donor in good health and CMV-seronegative. V usage is TRBV5-1 and J usage is TRBJ1-1; no clear D. The sample comprised PBMCs. The DNA of the CDR3 is TGCGCCAGCACCACCCAAGCGGGGAACACTGAAGCTTTCTTT. Amino acids: CASTTQAGNTEAFF.